What follows are 5 T cell receptor beta chains derived from one specimen sequenced in a study of blood T cells in healthy people across ages. A J-beta primer mix and a sample-barcoded 5' primer were used in a second PCR of roughly 6 to 12 cycles. Via MiXCR, TCRdb re-called the 5' RACE reads, giving one row per CDR3 protein. This table holds roughly 800,000 distinct CDR3 sequences, more than 45% found once. The specimen sequenced was blood. These receptors all stem from a man aged 25-45 years in good health.

This clonotype has only one observation. This CDR3 is CSVGGVGNEQFF. The CDR3 nucleotides are TGCAGCGTAGGGGGGGTCGGGAATGAGCAGTTCTTC. This chain connects TRBV29-1 to TRBJ2-1, with a tentative D call TRBD2 (7 bases). The CDR3 is 12 residues long. The V end was cut by 6 bases, the J end by 7 bases, with 13 bases between. Germline CDR1 SQVTM, CDR2 ANQGSEA.

The CDR3 bases are TGTGCCAGCAGCCACAGGGCAGGGGAAGGCGAGCAGTACTTC. It translates to CASSHRAGEGEQYF. V is TRBV3-1 and J is TRBJ2-5, with D possibly TRBD1 on 6 matching bases. The better agreement between TRBJ2-7 and the DNA end casts doubt on the J call. CDR1 LGHDT and CDR2 YNNKEL come from the germline V gene (reference sequence). The CDR3 contains 14 residues.

This clonotype was counted only a few times. This sequence joins TRBV30 and TRBJ1-2; D gene ambiguous. V was shortened by 2 bases and J by 4 bases, with 14 bases between the two germline ends. This CDR3 has 14 amino acids. The germline V gene has CDR1 GTSNPN and CDR2 SVGIG (reference sequence). The CDR3 reads CAWSSMGMSYGYTF. The CDR3 region has the DNA TGTGCCTGGAGTTCGATGGGTATGAGCTATGGCTACACCTTC.

The genes are TRBV29-1 and TRBJ2-1; D is perhaps TRBD1 (6 bases). Trimming left V 7 bases short and J 8 bases short, with 12 bases between. The germline V gene has CDR1 SQVTM and CDR2 ANQGSEA. The CDR3 runs to 11 residues. The CDR3 is CSANREYEQFF. DNA of the CDR3: TGCAGCGCGAACAGGGAATATGAGCAGTTCTTC.

The chain has TRBV4-1 and TRBJ2-7; 10 nucleotides agree with TRBD2. Germline CDR1 is MGHRA and CDR2 is YSYEKL. This CDR3 region has 15 residues. V was clipped by 2 bases and J by 3 bases; unmatched bases: 4. The CDR3 DNA sequence: TGCGCCAGCAGCCAAATACTAGCGGGGCACTACGAGCAGTACTTC. Its translation: CASSQILAGHYEQYF.